Each of the 19 T cell receptor beta chains below was sequenced from the same sample in a study of identical twins. TCRdb re-called the 5' RACE reads with MiXCR, one entry per CDR3 protein. This sample has about 290,000 distinct CDR3 sequences, with 7.5% to 9.5% found just once. The sample also formed part of further work on yellow fever vaccine responses in identical twins.

Sample: CD8+ T cells sorted from blood. The receptor set was obtained from a woman younger than 30 in good health.

This clonotype was observed a handful of times. The chain couples TRBV20-1 to TRBJ2-7; no reliable D call. Germline CDR1 reads DFQATT; CDR2 reads SNEGSKA (reference sequence). This CDR3 has 13 residues. V lost 3 bases and J 7 bases, leaving 16 bases between the germline ends. The CDR3 sequence is CSARRPGSFEQYF. In nucleotides, the CDR3 is TGCAGTGCTAGGCGACCCGGATCTTTTGAGCAGTACTTC.

In its sample, this clonotype was seen a few times. The rearrangement joins TRBV10-2 to TRBJ2-5, with a tentative D call TRBD1 (5 bases). The CDR3 spans 16 residues. Trimming pared 4 bases from V and 3 bases from J, leaving 18 bases between. CDR1 and CDR2 (germline): WSHSY, SAAADI. CDR3 region: CASSVGTLGVKETQYF. DNA of the CDR3: TGCGCCAGCAGTGTGGGTACTCTAGGGGTCAAAGAGACCCAGTACTTC.

The chain uses TRBV28 and TRBJ2-7; tentative D call: TRBD1 (6 bases). V gave up 6 bases and J gave up 4 bases, with 22 bases separating them. Germline values: CDR1 MDHEN, CDR2 SYDVKM. CDR3 length: 16 amino acids. CDR3 protein: CASSLLPGQREYEQYF. The CDR3 DNA follows: TGTGCCAGCAGCCTACTCCCAGGACAGAGGGAGTACGAGCAGTACTTC.

This clonotype has just a few counts. This rearrangement joins TRBV5-1 to TRBJ2-4, with TRBD1 matching 8 bases. The CDR3 has 15 amino acids. The V gene's germline CDR1 is SGHRS and CDR2 YFSETQ. V dropped 4 bases and J dropped 3; count of bases not matched to a gene: 6. CDR3 in DNA: TGCGCCAGCAGCGGGGGACAGGAGGTCAAAAACATTCAGTACTTC. Protein sequence: CASSGGQEVKNIQYF.

This clonotype came up many times. This chain links TRBV10-2 with TRBJ2-3; D ambiguous. Deletions cut 2 bases from V and 4 bases from J, with 16 bases between. Per germline, CDR1 WSHSY and CDR2 SAAADI. CDR3 length: 16 amino acids. Written as DNA, the CDR3 is TGCGCCAGCAGTGAGATTATGGGTGACTTTGCAGATACGCAGTATTTT. It yields the protein CASSEIMGDFADTQYF.

This clonotype has a handful of counts. J is TRBJ1-2 and V is TRBV18, with a weak D call TRBD1 (6 bases). The length of the CDR3 is 14 residues. The V gene lost 0 bases and the J gene lost 6 bases, with 11 bases spanning the gap. Germline CDR1 is KGHSH and CDR2 is LQKENI. The CDR3 protein is CASSPPLAGDGYTF. CDR3 nucleotide sequence: TGTGCCAGCTCACCACCGCTGGCAGGGGATGGCTACACCTTC.

This clonotype was detected many times. The chain recombines TRBV7-8 with TRBJ2-7; D is unresolved. The CDR3 loop spans 12 amino acids. The V gene's germline CDR1 is SGHVS and CDR2 FQNEAQ. Trimming stripped 4 bases from V and 2 bases from J, with 6 bases between. The CDR3 nucleotides read TGTGCCAGCAGCTCCCCCCCCTACGAGCAGTACTTC. It encodes CASSSPPYEQYF. The whole variable domain, filled in from reference TRBV7-8 and TRBJ2-7, reads GAGVSQSPRYKVAKRGQDVALRCDPISGHVSLFWYQQALGQGPEFLTYFQNEAQLDKSGLPSDRFFAERPEGSVSTLKIQRTQQEDSAVYLCASSSPPYEQYFGPGTRLTVT.

This clonotype was detected a few times. The chain uses TRBV6-1 and TRBJ2-1; D might be TRBD1 or TRBD2, each matching 5 bases. With 10 bases removed from V and 7 bases from J, the gap between germline ends came to 23 bases. The CDR3 length is 15 residues. Germline lookup yields CDR1 MNHNS and CDR2 SASEGT. The CDR3, as DNA: TGTGCCACGGACCGATGGGGGACGGACGGAAATGAGCAGTTCTTC. Amino acids: CATDRWGTDGNEQFF.

This clonotype was observed at least ten times. The chain joins TRBV27 to TRBJ1-5; perhaps TRBD1 as D (6 bases). The V end was cut by 6 bases, the J end by 6 bases, with 15 bases between. CDR1 and CDR2 (germline): MNHEY, SMNVEV (reference sequence). The CDR3 totals 14 residues. The CDR3 protein is CASRHTGIIQPQHF. In DNA, the CDR3 is TGTGCCAGCAGGCATACAGGGATTATTCAGCCCCAGCATTTT.

This clonotype was counted many times. The chain has TRBV5-5 and TRBJ2-5; 8 nucleotides match TRBD1. The CDR3 covers 15 residues. Germline assignment: CDR1 SGHKS and CDR2 YYEKEE (reference sequence). V lost 1 base to trimming and J lost 2 bases; unmatched junction nucleotides: 4. The CDR3 nucleotides read TGTGCCAGCAGCTTGCGAACAGGGGGACAAGAGACCCAGTACTTC. Its translation: CASSLRTGGQETQYF.

Ten or more counts support this clonotype. The J gene is TRBJ1-1, the V gene TRBV4-3, with D maybe TRBD1 (5 bases). The CDR3 totals 14 residues. V dropped 5 bases and J dropped 1 base, with 11 bases sitting between them. Looked up from germline, CDR1 is LGHNA and CDR2 is YSLEER. The CDR3 DNA is TGCGCCAGCAGCTCCAGGGTAGGGAACACTGAAGCTTTCTTT. Its protein product is CASSSRVGNTEAFF.

Only a few counts were recorded for this clonotype. The DNA of the CDR3 is TGCAGTGCTAGAACTAGCGGGGACTCCTACAATGAGCAGTTCTTC. Residues: CSARTSGDSYNEQFF. The rearrangement joins TRBV20-1 to TRBJ2-1; the match to TRBD2 covers 10 bases. V lost 2 bases and J lost 0; bases outside the gene matches: 1. The CDR3 spans 15 residues. Germline CDR1 reads DFQATT; CDR2 reads SNEGSKA (reference sequence).

This clonotype occurred a few times. CDR3 in DNA: TGCAGCGTTCATAAGGACATTCAGTGGGCAGATACGCAGTATTTT. It is translated as CSVHKDIQWADTQYF. The rearrangement links TRBV29-1 to TRBJ2-3; a weak D match, TRBD1 (5 bases). Germline-derived CDR1 and CDR2 are SQVTM and ANQGSEA. Trimming removed 5 bases from V and 4 bases from J, with 19 bases in between. The CDR3 runs 15 residues.

J is TRBJ2-7 and V is TRBV3-1; D is ambiguous. CDR1 is LGHDT and CDR2 is YNNKEL in the germline V gene (reference sequence). V shed 1 base and J shed 1 base, with 8 bases lying between them. The CDR3 sequence is 14 residues long. The CDR3 sequence is CASSQVVLSYEQYF. The DNA of the CDR3 is TGTGCCAGCAGCCAAGTTGTACTTTCCTACGAGCAGTACTTC.

This rearrangement joins TRBV20-1 to TRBJ2-2; tentative D call: TRBD1 (6 bases). The CDR3 length is 14 residues. Trimming removed 3 bases at V and 3 bases at J, with 11 bases between. CDR1 DFQATT and CDR2 SNEGSKA come from the germline V gene (reference sequence). In DNA, the CDR3 is TGCAGTGCTAGGGCAGGGGTGTACACCGGGGAGCTGTTTTTT. Amino acids: CSARAGVYTGELFF.

This clonotype was observed a few times. V gene TRBV5-6 combines with J gene TRBJ2-5; 8 nucleotides align to TRBD2. The ends lost 1 base at V and 5 bases at J; junction bases unmatched: 7. This CDR3 is 15 amino acids long. The germline gives CDR1 SGHDT, CDR2 YYEEEE. CDR3 DNA sequence: TGTGCCAGCAGCTTGAAAGCGGGAGAGGTGGAGACCCAGTACTTC. This encodes CASSLKAGEVETQYF.

The J gene is TRBJ2-7, the V gene TRBV25-1, with 8 bases identical to TRBD1. Germline CDR1 MGHDK, CDR2 SYGVNS. Trimming cost V 3 bases and J 2 bases; bases outside gene matches: 3. CDR3 length equals 14 residues. CDR3 sequence: CASSDADRAYEQYF. CDR3 DNA: TGTGCCAGCAGTGACGCGGACAGGGCCTACGAGCAGTACTTC.

The chain employs TRBV7-8 and TRBJ2-7; 12 bases map to TRBD2. Germline values: CDR1 SGHVS, CDR2 FQNEAQ. Trimming took 5 bases from V and 4 from J; bases not matched to a gene: 12. There are 17 residues in the CDR3. DNA for the CDR3: TGTGCCAGCAGCCTCCCAGACCGACTAGCGGGAGTATACGAGCAGTACTTC. Residues: CASSLPDRLAGVYEQYF.

Many counts were recorded for this clonotype. V is TRBV6-1 and J is TRBJ1-1; D unclear. Germline values: CDR1 MNHNS, CDR2 SASEGT. The germline V and J ends were trimmed by 1 base and 7 bases, with 10 bases remaining between them. The CDR3 spans 13 residues. This CDR3 reads CASSEGKYSEAFF. CDR3 nucleotide sequence: TGTGCCAGCAGTGAAGGGAAGTACAGTGAAGCTTTCTTT.